This T cell receptor beta chain was recovered during a study of neurological immune-mediated disorders. Study-level results: Falling below healthy controls, multiple sclerosis showed the least TCR clonal expansion, while HTLV-1-associated myelopathy showed the most. TCR-beta repertoires seemed private in all groups, with no expanded CDR3 amino acid sequences shared.

A single run covered 15-18 subjects with over 200 million TCR-beta sequences. TCRdb recomputed calls from the 5' RACE reads with MiXCR, one row per CDR3 protein. The data hold tens of thousands of distinct CDR3 sequences, with around 15% observed a single time. This clonotype has ten or more counts. The target antigen is unknown. V lost 0 bases and J lost 6, with 9 bases in between. The CDR3 extends over 13 amino acids. The germline gives CDR1 MGHRA, CDR2 YSYEKL. Time point: longitudinal time-point 1 (baseline). The source material was PBMCs. The TCR sequence derives from a female donor with HTLV-1-associated myelopathy (HAM/TSP). The chain joins TRBV4-1 to TRBJ2-7; tentatively, D is TRBD1 (7 bases). The CDR3 here is CASSQDQGGEQYF. Written as DNA, the CDR3 is TGCGCCAGCAGCCAAGATCAGGGGGGCGAGCAGTACTTC.